The 28 T cell receptor beta chains presented below share a single source sample, sequenced in a study of blood T cells in healthy people across ages. Through a sample-barcoded 5' primer and a J-beta primer mix, a second PCR was run for roughly 7 to 12 cycles. TCRdb passed the 5' RACE reads through MiXCR, listing each CDR3 protein once. The sample carries around 1,000,000 distinct CDR3 sequences, under 40% recorded once. Sequencing used blood. All receptors come from a man in his late teens or twenties in good health.

This chain uses TRBV4-3 with TRBJ2-4; D ambiguous. Trimming left V 5 bases short and J 13 bases short, with 18 bases between. CDR1 and CDR2 from the germline V gene are LGHNA and YSLEER. The CDR3 has 13 amino acids. The CDR3 is CASSNGVYNEQYF. The CDR3 region has the DNA TGCGCCAGCAGCAACGGAGTTTACAATGAGCAGTACTTC.

The CDR3 bases are TGCAGTGCTAGAGCCAACTCCTACGAGCAGTACTTC. Translated, it gives CSARANSYEQYF. The chain joins TRBV20-1 to TRBJ2-7; D is uncertain. The CDR3 consists of 12 residues. Trimming stripped 1 base from V and 0 bases from J, with 4 bases between. Germline CDR1 is DFQATT and CDR2 is SNEGSKA (reference sequence).

This clonotype was recorded at least ten times. The V call is TRBV7-2, the J call TRBJ2-3; D call uncertain. Germline V lookup: CDR1 SGHTA, CDR2 FQGNSA. The CDR3 spans 14 residues. V lost 0 bases, J lost 0 bases, and 4 bases lay in between. The CDR3 here is CASSLATSTDTQYF. The CDR3 nucleotides are TGTGCCAGCAGCTTAGCGACTAGCACAGATACGCAGTATTTT. The full variable domain, its missing parts supplied by reference TRBV7-2 and TRBJ2-3, is GAGVSQSPSNKVTEKGKDVELRCDPISGHTALYWYRQSLGQGLEFLIYFQGNSAPDKSGLPSDRFSAERTGGSVSTLTIQRTQQEDSAVYLCASSLATSTDTQYFGPGTRLTVL.

The V and J genes are TRBV18 and TRBJ2-3, with 12 bases aligning to TRBD2. The CDR3 is 15 amino acids. Germline-derived CDR1 and CDR2 are KGHSH and LQKENI. V lost 3 bases to trimming and J lost 6 bases; unmatched junction nucleotides: 4. For the CDR3, the DNA is TGTGCCAGCTCACCCAACGGACTAGCGGGGGATACGCAGTATTTT. This gives the protein CASSPNGLAGDTQYF.

This clonotype was seen only a few times. The chain uses TRBV9 and TRBJ2-5; D may be TRBD1 or TRBD2 (5 bases each). Trimming pared 4 bases from V and 1 base from J, leaving 14 bases between. This CDR3 contains 15 residues. Germline V gene data show CDR1 as SGDLS and CDR2 as YYNGEE. The CDR3 nucleotides are TGTGCCAGCAGCACCTCCGGGGCCCTCCAAGAGACCCAGTACTTC. Translation gives CASSTSGALQETQYF.

This clonotype has at least ten counts. The gene calls are TRBV6-5 and TRBJ1-5; D is perhaps TRBD1 (6 bases). The CDR3 spans 15 residues. Germline V lookup: CDR1 MNHEY, CDR2 SVGAGI. Trimming cost V 5 bases and J 2 bases, with 13 bases left between them. CDR3 sequence (DNA): TGTGCCAGCAGTAGGAACAGGGTCGGCAATCAGCCCCAGCATTTT. This gives the protein CASSRNRVGNQPQHF.

The gene calls are TRBV7-2 and TRBJ2-3, with 9 bases lining up with TRBD2. This CDR3 is built from 16 residues. Looked up from germline, CDR1 is SGHTA and CDR2 is FQGNSA. V lost 5 bases and J lost 4; bases outside the gene matches: 10. The CDR3 spells CASSPYSGGLADTQYF. For the CDR3, the DNA is TGTGCCAGCAGCCCCTACAGCGGGGGGCTTGCAGATACGCAGTATTTT.

In its sample, this clonotype was seen a few times. The J gene is TRBJ2-1, the V gene TRBV2, with TRBD2 identical over 7 bases. With 6 bases clipped from V and 7 bases from J, the junction kept 15 bases outside the gene matches. The CDR3 consists of 16 residues. Germline V gene sequence: CDR1 SNHLY, CDR2 FYNNEI. The CDR3 sequence is CASSYSGTTERNEQFF. For the CDR3, the DNA is TGTGCCAGCAGCTACTCCGGGACTACCGAACGGAATGAGCAGTTCTTC. The whole variable domain, filled in from reference TRBV2 and TRBJ2-1, reads EPEVTQTPSHQVTQMGQEVILRCVPISNHLYFYWYRQILGQKVEFLVSFYNNEISEKSEIFDDQFSVERPDGSNFTLKIRSTKLEDSAMYFCASSYSGTTERNEQFFGPGTRLTVL.

CDR3 loop: CSATGQGPYEQYF. The CDR3, as DNA: TGCAGTGCCACAGGACAGGGGCCCTACGAGCAGTACTTC. The V and J genes are TRBV20-1 and TRBJ2-4; 9 bases match TRBD1. The J call is uncertain, as TRBJ2-7 better fits the DNA end. Germline V gene data show CDR1 as DFQATT and CDR2 as SNEGSKA (reference sequence). The CDR3 sequence is 13 residues long.

The genes are TRBV6-2 or TRBV6-3 and TRBJ2-1; possibly TRBD2 for D (5 bases). V was clipped by 4 bases and J by 6 bases, with 10 bases between them. CDR1 and CDR2 from the germline V gene are MNHEY and SVGEGT. The CDR3 loop spans 13 amino acids. Here the CDR3 reads CASSFSLGNEQFF. The CDR3 coding sequence is TGTGCCAGCAGTTTCTCACTAGGCAATGAGCAGTTCTTC.

This clonotype was counted between two and nine times. The chain couples TRBV20-1 to TRBJ2-7, with 7 bases lining up with TRBD2. This CDR3 spans 15 amino acids. Germline CDR1 and CDR2: DFQATT and SNEGSKA (reference sequence). The trim removed 4 bases at V and 6 bases at J, leaving 15 bases unmatched. The CDR3 DNA follows: TGCAGTGCTATCATTGCCCCGACTAGCCGGGGCGAGCAGTACTTC. This translates into CSAIIAPTSRGEQYF.

Notes on this clonotype: A junction end diverges from the germline sequence, so it may reflect a read error. The chain uses TRBV20-1 and TRBJ2-7; tentative D call: TRBD1 (5 bases). This CDR3 has 13 amino acids. Per the germline V gene, CDR1 is DFQATT and CDR2 is SNEGSKA (reference sequence). The CDR3 loop is CSASLQGSDEQYF. CDR3 coding DNA: TGCAGTGCTAGTCTCCAGGGCTCCGACGAGCAGTACTTC.

The chain joins TRBV6-2 or TRBV6-3 to TRBJ2-1, with 7 bases that match TRBD1. Per germline, CDR1 MNHEY and CDR2 SVGEGT. V shed 8 bases and J 0 bases; nucleotides not matched to a gene: 10. The CDR3 loop spans 16 amino acids. CDR3 loop: CASYSQGDSSYNEQFF. The CDR3 DNA sequence: TGTGCCAGCTACTCTCAGGGGGACAGCTCCTACAATGAGCAGTTCTTC.

The sample holds a few counts of this clonotype. This chain links TRBV4-3 with TRBJ1-5; unclear D gene. The length of the CDR3 is 14 residues. Trimming took 4 bases from V and 3 from J, leaving 10 bases between them. From germline, CDR1 is LGHNA and CDR2 YSLEER. The DNA for the CDR3 is TGCGCCAGCAGCCGCCGGAGGTCCAATCAGCCCCAGCATTTT. Translated: CASSRRRSNQPQHF.

This clonotype turned up a few times. This chain joins TRBV9 and TRBJ1-2; D gene ambiguous. V lost 0 bases to trimming and J lost 3 bases, with 9 bases between them. Germline assignment: CDR1 SGDLS and CDR2 YYNGEE. This CDR3 contains 14 residues. CDR3 sequence reads: CASSVAGVDYGYTF. CDR3 DNA sequence: TGTGCCAGCAGCGTAGCTGGGGTGGACTATGGCTACACCTTC.

Concerning this clonotype itself: This could be a read error, since a much larger clone is one nucleotide away. V is TRBV29-1 and J is TRBJ2-3; 8 positions match TRBD1. The CDR3 sequence is 13 residues long. CDR1 and CDR2 (germline): SQVTM, ANQGSEA. The CDR3 bases are TGCGGCGTCGGGGACAGGTCCACAGATACGCAGTATTTT. It is translated as CGVGDRSTDTQYF.

The chain joins TRBV24-1 to TRBJ2-1, with D maybe TRBD2 (6 bases). V shed 0 bases and J shed 9 bases, with 8 bases lying between them. The germline V gene encodes CDR1 KGHDR and CDR2 SFDVKD. The CDR3 has 13 residues. The CDR3 loop is CATSDLRGGEQFF. CDR3 coding DNA: TGTGCCACCAGTGATTTGCGGGGAGGTGAGCAGTTCTTC.

The rearrangement joins TRBV2 to TRBJ1-2; D is uncertain. CDR1 SNHLY and CDR2 FYNNEI come from the germline V gene. The CDR3 is 13 residues long. Trimming took 7 bases from V and 2 from J, leaving 11 bases between them. CDR3 nucleotide sequence: TGTGCCAGCATCGATGTGGTCAACTATGGCTACACCTTC. This gives the protein CASIDVVNYGYTF.

This clonotype has a handful of counts. The V gene is TRBV20-1, the J gene TRBJ1-4, with TRBD1 identical over 10 bases. The length of the CDR3 is 14 residues. Per germline, CDR1 DFQATT and CDR2 SNEGSKA (reference sequence). J gave up 13 bases and V 4 bases, and 12 bases lay outside the gene matches. The CDR3 bases are TGCAGTGCTAAGCCGGGACAGGGGTCCGGCGGACTGTTTTTT. This codes for CSAKPGQGSGGLFF.

Details on this clonotype: A much larger clone differs from this one at a single base, so this may be a read error. The rearrangement links TRBV12-3 or TRBV12-4 to TRBJ2-7; D is perhaps TRBD1 (5 bases). This CDR3 spans 16 amino acids. Trimming left V 5 bases short and J 3 bases short, with 20 bases between. CDR3 loop: CASSPQILGLDYEQYF. In nucleotides, the CDR3 is TGTGCCAGCAGTCCACAAATATTGGGGCTTGACTACGAGCAGTACTTC.

This sequence joins TRBV7-2 and TRBJ2-7, with 8 bases identical to TRBD1. The CDR3 covers 16 residues. Germline CDR1 reads SGHTA; CDR2 reads FQGNSA. Trimming took 2 bases from V and 2 from J; bases not matched to a gene: 8. CDR3 bases: TGTGCCAGCAGCTTATTTCCGGGACAGGCACCCTACGAGCAGTACTTC. Protein: CASSLFPGQAPYEQYF.

This clonotype has more than one count but fewer than ten. V usage is TRBV9 and J usage is TRBJ1-4; TRBD1 agrees at 9 bases. Germline loops: CDR1 SGDLS, CDR2 YYNGEE. The length of the CDR3 is 15 residues. V was pared by 3 bases and J by 6 bases, with 6 bases of the junction left unmatched. The CDR3 protein is CASSAPGQGYEKLFF. For the CDR3, the DNA is TGTGCCAGCAGCGCACCGGGACAGGGCTATGAAAAACTGTTTTTT.

This clonotype was counted between two and nine times. V is TRBV20-1 and J is TRBJ1-2; D may be TRBD1 (5 bases). This CDR3 contains 11 residues. Germline V gene sequence: CDR1 DFQATT, CDR2 SNEGSKA (reference sequence). V lost 6 bases and J 9 bases, leaving 14 bases between the germline ends. For the CDR3, the DNA is TGCAGTGCGATTCCGGGACGCAGCTACACCTTC. Translation: CSAIPGRSYTF.

The chain couples TRBV12-3 or TRBV12-4 to TRBJ2-7; 7 nucleotides line up with TRBD1. The J call may be mistaken, given a closer DNA end match to TRBJ2-1. This CDR3 has 14 amino acids. DNA of the CDR3: TGTGCCAGCAGGCCACAGGGGAACTCCTACGAGCAGTTCTTC. Its translation: CASRPQGNSYEQFF.

The chain links TRBV25-1 to TRBJ2-3; D may match TRBD1 or TRBD2 (6 bases each). In germline, CDR1 is MGHDK, CDR2 SYGVNS. The CDR3 has 15 amino acids. Trimming cost V 3 bases and J 1 base, with 11 bases left between them. CDR3 coding DNA: TGTGCCAGCAGTGAGGAGGGGGTAGGCACAGATACGCAGTATTTT. As protein: CASSEEGVGTDTQYF.

CDR3 loop: CASSSGQAISYNEQFF. The CDR3 coding sequence is TGTGCCAGCAGCTCCGGACAGGCCATCTCCTACAATGAGCAGTTCTTC. The chain links TRBV11-2 to TRBJ2-1; 7 bases are a match to TRBD1. Germline V gives CDR1 SGHAT, CDR2 FQNNGV. The J segment lost 0 bases and the V segment lost 4 bases, leaving 6 bases of the junction unmatched. There are 16 residues in the CDR3.

The rearrangement uses TRBV7-2 and TRBJ2-7; D unclear. V lost 5 bases and J lost 3, with 5 bases in between. This CDR3 spans 11 amino acids. In germline, CDR1 is SGHTA, CDR2 FQGNSA. For the CDR3, the DNA is TGTGCCAGCAGCACCCACTACGAGCAGTACTTC. It is translated as CASSTHYEQYF.

Comment on this clonotype: One end of the junction varies from germline; a read error may be responsible. The J gene is TRBJ2-3, the V gene TRBV7-2; D is uncertain. Germline V lookup: CDR1 SGHTA, CDR2 FQGNSA. There are 13 residues in the CDR3. The CDR3 DNA reads TGTGCCAGCAGCGTAGCCCGGGTAGATACGCAGTATTTT. Translating it yields CASSVARVDTQYF.